These 19 T cell receptor beta chains share one sample of origin, sequenced in a study of T cell repertoires in cytomegalovirus infection. TCRdb used MiXCR to reprocess the reads, holding one entry per CDR3 protein. The sample has about 920,000 distinct CDR3 sequences, 30% to 40% seen once; the top ten hold roughly an eighth. No antigen has been assigned to these receptors. Sample: cultured CD8+ T cells from PBMCs, taken from culture after CMV antigen stimulation. The receptors shown here come from a human donor in good health (CMV status not recorded). Some clones in this sample may be carry-over from other donors' samples.

This clonotype has only a few counts. This chain links TRBV14 with TRBJ1-5; TRBD1 aligns across 10 bases. The CDR3 consists of 13 residues. The germline CDR1 and CDR2 sequences are SGHDN and FVKESK. The junction had 7 bases not matched to a gene; V was cut back by 6 bases and J by 11 bases. The CDR3 DNA reads as TGTGCCAGCAGTCCGACAGGGGGCGCGGCCCAGCATTTT. Its protein is CASSPTGGAAQHF.

V gene TRBV12-3 or TRBV12-4 combines with J gene TRBJ1-3; D call uncertain. The CDR3 length is 16 residues. Trimming removed 8 bases from V and 0 bases from J, with 17 bases in between. CDR3 sequence reads: CASSDTDSYSGNTIYF. CDR3 nucleotide sequence: TGTGCCAGCTCTGATACGGACTCCTACTCTGGAAACACCATATATTTT.

This clonotype has a handful of counts. The gene calls are TRBV19 and TRBJ2-1; 9 nucleotides match TRBD2. Germline V gene sequence: CDR1 LNHDA, CDR2 SQIVND (reference sequence). J gave up 9 bases and V 6 bases, and 6 bases lay outside the gene matches. The CDR3 length is 13 residues. The CDR3 sequence: CASSLAGASEQFF. The CDR3 nucleotides are TGTGCCAGTAGCTTAGCGGGGGCGTCTGAGCAGTTCTTC.

V and J are TRBV6-1 and TRBJ1-5; possibly TRBD1 for D (5 bases). Germline V lookup: CDR1 MNHNS, CDR2 SASEGT. Deletions cut 2 bases from V and 6 bases from J, with 17 bases between. The CDR3 extends over 16 amino acids. CDR3 nucleotide sequence: TGTGCCAGCAGTGAACGCCGGGGGGTTGTTACTCAGCCCCAGCATTTT. Translated: CASSERRGVVTQPQHF.

The chain uses TRBV10-2 and TRBJ1-1, with 10 bases lining up with TRBD1. Per germline, CDR1 WSHSY and CDR2 SAAADI. The CDR3 extends over 12 amino acids. V was clipped by 9 bases and J by 7 bases; unmatched bases: 5. The CDR3 DNA reads TGCGCCAGTCGAGGGACAGGGGATGAAGCTTTCTTT. Its translation: CASRGTGDEAFF.

The rearrangement links TRBV4-2 to TRBJ2-3; TRBD2 agrees at 7 bases. Germline CDR1 reads LGHNA; CDR2 reads YNFKEQ. The CDR3 loop spans 18 amino acids. The junction had 14 bases not matched to a gene; V was cut back by 1 base and J by 4 bases. The chain's CDR3 is CASSQGGERGLEADTQYF. The CDR3 DNA is TGTGCCAGCAGCCAAGGGGGGGAGCGGGGCCTTGAAGCAGATACGCAGTATTTT.

This clonotype has ten or more counts. This sequence joins TRBV2 and TRBJ1-3, with D hard to call. Trimming took off 7 bases at V and 0 bases at J, with 13 bases between the two ends. CDR3 size: 15 residues. Germline V gene lookup returns CDR1 SNHLY and CDR2 FYNNEI. The CDR3 here is CASNSGPISGNTIYF. The CDR3 DNA sequence: TGTGCCAGCAATTCAGGACCGATCTCTGGAAACACCATATATTTT.

The chain couples TRBV19 to TRBJ2-7; 12 positions agree with TRBD1. The CDR3 is 13 amino acids. Germline CDR1 reads LNHDA; CDR2 reads SQIVND (reference sequence). V lost 8 bases, J lost 5 bases, and 4 bases stayed unmatched. The CDR3 nucleotides read TGTGCCAGTGGGGGGACAGGGGGCGACGAGCAGTACTTC. Translating gives CASGGTGGDEQYF.

This clonotype showed up many times. The chain has TRBV7-9 and TRBJ2-7; D gene ambiguous. The CDR3 is 12 residues long. Trimming pared 0 bases from V and 3 bases from J, leaving 3 bases between. Germline loops: CDR1 SEHNR, CDR2 FQNEAQ (reference sequence). CDR3 DNA sequence: TGTGCCAGCAGCTTAGCTGACTACGAGCAGTACTTC. This gives the protein CASSLADYEQYF.

This chain links TRBV5-1 with TRBJ1-2; no firm D call. The V end was cut by 0 bases, the J end by 9 bases, with 24 bases between. The CDR3 runs 17 residues. Per the germline V gene, CDR1 is SGHRS and CDR2 is YFSETQ. The CDR3 reads CASSLEPGNSPEERYTF. The CDR3 DNA follows: TGCGCCAGCAGCTTGGAGCCAGGCAACTCCCCCGAAGAGCGCTACACCTTC.

V is TRBV6-6 and J is TRBJ1-2; D not resolved. The CDR3 loop spans 16 amino acids. The V end was cut by 2 bases, the J end by 4 bases, with 17 bases between. CDR1 is MNHNY and CDR2 is SVGAGI in the germline V gene (reference sequence). The DNA of the CDR3 is TGTGCCAGCAGTTACCCTGACTCCGGTAGAGGCTATGGCTACACCTTC. It translates to CASSYPDSGRGYGYTF.

This clonotype was seen at least ten times. This chain joins TRBV12-3 or TRBV12-4 and TRBJ2-3; D tentatively reads TRBD1 or TRBD2 (6 bases each). V lost 3 bases and J 0 bases, leaving 25 bases between the germline ends. The CDR3 is 20 residues long. CDR3 region: CASSFVTGGLMSSSTDTQYF. The CDR3 DNA reads TGTGCCAGCAGTTTCGTTACCGGGGGCCTGATGTCTTCTAGCACAGATACGCAGTATTTT.

This clonotype was seen only a few times. The CDR3 DNA sequence: TGTGCCAGCAGCTTAAGGAATATTGGAGACACCGGGGAGCTGTTTTTT. This codes for CASSLRNIGDTGELFF. The chain uses TRBV5-6 and TRBJ2-2; unclear D gene. V dropped 2 bases and J dropped 3 bases, with 14 bases sitting between them. Per the germline V gene, CDR1 is SGHDT and CDR2 is YYEEEE. The CDR3 sequence is 16 residues long.

As DNA, the CDR3 is TGTGCCACCAGTGCTCCCTCAGGGTCCGATACGAACACCGGGGAGCTGTTTTTT. It yields the protein CATSAPSGSDTNTGELFF. The V gene is TRBV24-1, the J gene TRBJ2-2, with D possibly being TRBD1 (5 bases). This CDR3 has 18 residues. V lost 5 bases and J lost 0, with 18 bases in between. CDR1 and CDR2 (germline): KGHDR, SFDVKD.

This clonotype has ten or more counts. The chain carries TRBV7-6 and TRBJ2-1; D might be TRBD1 or TRBD2, each matching 5 bases. The germline V and J ends were trimmed by 8 bases and 7 bases, with 21 bases remaining between them. CDR1 SGHVS and CDR2 FNYEAQ come from the germline V gene. The CDR3 consists of 15 residues. CDR3 bases: TGTGCCAGCGGTGGAGGAGCCCCAGGGTGGAATGAGCAGTTCTTC. As protein: CASGGGAPGWNEQFF.

This clonotype was detected only a few times. At one end, the junction sequence differs from germline, possibly due to a read error. The chain carries TRBV28 and TRBJ1-5, with D maybe TRBD1 (6 bases). Germline V gene lookup returns CDR1 MDHEN and CDR2 SYDVKM. This CDR3 has 14 amino acids. CDR3 amino acids: CASSGTGPYHPQHF. The CDR3 DNA reads as TGTGCCAGCAGTGGAACAGGGCCCTATCATCCCCAGCATTTT.

CDR3 in amino acids: CSAWTGGQPQHF. The CDR3 region has the DNA TGCAGCGCCTGGACAGGGGGTCAGCCCCAGCATTTT. The chain carries TRBV29-1 and TRBJ1-5; 10 bases map to TRBD1. This CDR3 comprises 12 residues. In germline, CDR1 is SQVTM, CDR2 ANQGSEA. The J segment lost 6 bases and the V segment lost 7 bases, leaving 3 bases of the junction unmatched.

The chain employs TRBV6-2 or TRBV6-3 and TRBJ2-1, with TRBD2 matching 7 bases. Germline V gene sequence: CDR1 MNHEY, CDR2 SVGEGT. The CDR3 sequence is 16 residues long. Trimming cost V 0 bases and J 8 bases; bases outside gene matches: 10. CDR3 sequence: CASSYSWTSGGDEQFF. Written as DNA, the CDR3 is TGTGCCAGCAGTTACTCATGGACTAGTGGAGGCGATGAGCAGTTCTTC.

The chain recombines TRBV6-5 with TRBJ2-7; weak D call: TRBD1 (5 bases). The CDR3 has 14 amino acids. The V end was cut by 2 bases, the J end by 2 bases, with 10 bases between. Germline assignment: CDR1 MNHEY and CDR2 SVGAGI. The CDR3 here is CASSYRGQAYEQYF. The CDR3 coding sequence is TGTGCCAGCAGTTACCGAGGACAAGCCTACGAGCAGTACTTC.